The 17 T cell receptor beta chains in this list originate from one sample, sequenced in a study of blood T cell repertoires in COVID-19. Sequenced by immunoSEQ multiplex PCR; TCRdb stores in-frame clones only, minus some. Of approximately 110,000 clones listed, 83% are singletons. Sequencing was done on a sample of peripheral blood. Every receptor here comes from a woman in her fifties or sixties with acute or convalescent COVID-19.

This chain uses TRBV27 with TRBJ2-1; 8 bases line up with TRBD1. Per the germline V gene, CDR1 is MNHEY and CDR2 is SMNVEV (reference sequence). This CDR3 has 16 residues. Unmatched junction bases numbered 5, after V lost 0 bases and J lost 4 bases. The CDR3: CASSLSLGQAYNEQFF. CDR3 DNA sequence: TGTGCCAGCAGTTTATCCCTGGGACAGGCGTACAATGAGCAGTTCTTC.

This chain links TRBV29-1 with TRBJ2-7; D may be TRBD2 (5 bases). Germline loops: CDR1 SQVTM, CDR2 ANQGSEA. Trimming removed 5 bases from V and 3 bases from J, with 11 bases in between. This CDR3 is built from 12 residues. CDR3 sequence reads: CSVFTEDYEQYF. DNA of the CDR3: TGCAGCGTTTTTACGGAGGACTACGAGCAGTACTTC.

The chain recombines TRBV4-3 with TRBJ1-1, with 7 bases lining up with TRBD1. This CDR3 spans 16 amino acids. CDR1 is LGHNA and CDR2 is YSLEER in the germline V gene. V lost 1 base, J lost 1 base, and 6 bases stayed unmatched. The CDR3 loop reads CASSQGYRGPNTEAFF. The CDR3 nucleotides read TGCGCCAGCAGCCAAGGGTACAGGGGCCCGAACACTGAAGCTTTCTTT.

This chain uses TRBV7-6 with TRBJ2-3; D unresolved. CDR1 is SGHVS, CDR2 FNYEAQ, per germline. Trimming removed 2 bases from V and 3 bases from J, with 12 bases in between. CDR3 size: 15 residues. The CDR3 spells CASSLSRGLTDTQYF. CDR3 sequence (DNA): TGTGCCAGCAGCTTATCTAGAGGTCTTACAGATACGCAGTATTTT.

The chain uses TRBV18 and TRBJ2-5; D might be TRBD2 (6 bases). The CDR3 length is 17 residues. Germline V gene sequence: CDR1 KGHSH, CDR2 LQKENI. V dropped 6 bases and J dropped 8 bases, with 28 bases sitting between them. The CDR3 DNA follows: TGTGCCAGCTCGCTGACCACGAGCGGGCCCGGACTCGGAACCCAGTACTTC. Translating gives CASSLTTSGPGLGTQYF.

The chain carries TRBV7-6 and TRBJ2-2, with 9 bases aligning to TRBD2. CDR1 is SGHVS, CDR2 FNYEAQ, per germline. V lost 6 bases to trimming and J lost 5 bases; unmatched junction nucleotides: 10. The CDR3 contains 16 residues. The CDR3 spells CASRGARAGGTGELFF. The DNA for the CDR3 is TGTGCCAGCAGAGGTGCTAGAGCGGGGGGTACCGGGGAGCTGTTTTTT.

The chain recombines TRBV6-5 with TRBJ2-7; a weak D match, TRBD1 (5 bases). Trimming cost V 1 base and J 2 bases, with 12 bases left between them. The CDR3 consists of 15 residues. Germline CDR1 reads MNHEY; CDR2 reads SVGAGI. CDR3 in DNA: TGTGCCAGCAGTTACTTATCAGGGAAAGCCTACGAGCAGTACTTC. It codes for CASSYLSGKAYEQYF.

The chain is built from TRBV27 and TRBJ2-7, with 7 bases identical to TRBD2. This CDR3 contains 13 residues. Trimming removed 5 bases from V and 5 bases from J; junction bases left unmatched: 6. Germline loops: CDR1 MNHEY, CDR2 SMNVEV (reference sequence). CDR3 protein: CASSLAGVHEQYF. The CDR3 DNA reads TGTGCCAGCAGTCTGGCGGGGGTTCACGAGCAGTACTTC.

V gene TRBV5-4 combines with J gene TRBJ1-4, with D unresolved. CDR3 length: 13 amino acids. Germline loops: CDR1 SGHNT, CDR2 YYREEE (reference sequence). The ends were cut back, 8 bases at V and 6 bases at J, with 14 bases in the middle. For the CDR3, the DNA is TGTGCCAGTAAGGTTGAGGCAGATGAAAAACTGTTTTTT. As protein: CASKVEADEKLFF.

The chain has TRBV7-2 and TRBJ1-1, with D possibly TRBD1 on 6 matching bases. Germline loops: CDR1 SGHTA, CDR2 FQGNSA. V shed 0 bases and J shed 10 bases, with 18 bases lying between them. The CDR3 has 15 amino acids. The CDR3 spells CASSLAGGGGAGAFF. DNA of the CDR3: TGTGCCAGCAGCTTAGCTGGGGGCGGCGGAGCAGGAGCTTTCTTT.

The chain combines TRBV6-2 or TRBV6-3 with TRBJ2-7; D not resolved. V was trimmed by 5 bases and J by 0 bases, leaving 5 bases between them. Germline CDR1 is MNHEY and CDR2 is SVGEGT. This CDR3 contains 12 residues. CDR3 nucleotides: TGTGCCAGCAGTCGGAGCTCCTACGAGCAGTACTTC. Its protein product is CASSRSSYEQYF.

This chain joins TRBV5-1 and TRBJ1-5; possibly TRBD1 for D (6 bases). V dropped 0 bases and J dropped 6 bases, with 10 bases sitting between them. Germline V gives CDR1 SGHRS, CDR2 YFSETQ. This CDR3 is built from 14 residues. The CDR3 DNA reads as TGCGCCAGCAGCTTGGGGACAGAGGGTCAGCCCCAGCATTTT. As protein: CASSLGTEGQPQHF.

CDR3 in amino acids: CASNEGNEQFF. CDR3 sequence (DNA): TGTGCCAGCAACGAGGGCAATGAGCAGTTCTTC. The chain couples TRBV3-1 (or the pseudogene TRBV3-2) to TRBJ2-1; tentatively, D is TRBD2 (5 bases). Germline V CDR1 and CDR2: LGHDT, YNNKEL (reference sequence). V lost 7 bases, J lost 6 bases, and 7 bases lay in between. This CDR3 contains 11 residues.

J is TRBJ1-3 and V is TRBV28; 7 positions match TRBD1. The CDR3 extends over 14 amino acids. V shed 6 bases and J 3 bases; nucleotides not matched to a gene: 5. The V gene's germline CDR1 is MDHEN and CDR2 SYDVKM. The CDR3 DNA reads TGTGCCAGCAGCCAGGACAGGAGTGGAAACACCATATATTTT. It yields the protein CASSQDRSGNTIYF.

The count of this clone is one. The chain links TRBV28 to TRBJ2-7; D gene ambiguous. Germline CDR1 and CDR2: MDHEN and SYDVKM. V lost 3 bases to trimming and J lost 3 bases, with 9 bases between them. This CDR3 region has 13 residues. CDR3: CASSFPLRYEQYF. In DNA form, the CDR3 reads TGTGCCAGCAGTTTCCCCCTCCGCTACGAGCAGTACTTC.

DNA of the CDR3: TGTGCCAGCAGGGTCGGGACAGGGCATTATGGCTACACCTTC. This encodes CASRVGTGHYGYTF. The chain combines TRBV6-5 with TRBJ1-2; TRBD1 aligns across 9 bases. V lost 6 bases and J lost 5; bases outside the gene matches: 7. Germline assignment: CDR1 MNHEY and CDR2 SVGAGI. The CDR3 has 14 amino acids.

The chain links TRBV27 to TRBJ1-2; D uncertain. The V end was cut by 7 bases, the J end by 6 bases, with 36 bases between. Germline assignment: CDR1 MNHEY and CDR2 SMNVEV (reference sequence). The CDR3 covers 20 residues. The CDR3 region is CASTPWSGLARIREIDGYTF. The CDR3 bases are TGTGCCAGCACTCCTTGGTCGGGCCTCGCTCGGATTCGGGAGATTGATGGCTACACCTTC.